These 14 T cell receptor beta chains share one sample of origin, sequenced in a study of cytomegalovirus exposure and HLA in healthy donors. PCR involved 60 Vbeta and 13 Jbeta primers. Assay: immunoSEQ multiplex PCR; the TCRdb copy retains only in-frame clones and omits some. This repertoire includes more than 130,000 clones. Material: PBMCs. The receptors were sampled from a man aged 40-49 years in good health and CMV-seronegative.

The J gene is TRBJ1-1, the V gene TRBV6-5; maybe TRBD1 (5 bases). CDR3 length: 14 amino acids. Germline CDR1 is MNHEY and CDR2 is SVGAGI. Trimming took 6 bases from V and 6 from J, leaving 17 bases between them. The CDR3 loop is CASSLMAGKAEAFF. CDR3 in DNA: TGTGCCAGCAGCCTAATGGCAGGGAAGGCTGAAGCTTTCTTT.

The chain carries TRBV5-1 and TRBJ1-3; a possible D gene is TRBD1 (5 bases). The CDR3 consists of 15 residues. V shed 5 bases and J shed 0 bases, with 12 bases lying between them. Germline CDR1 is SGHRS and CDR2 is YFSETQ. For the CDR3, the DNA is TGCGCCAGCAGACAGGCATACCTCTCTGGAAACACCATATATTTT. Amino acids: CASRQAYLSGNTIYF.

V and J are TRBV28 and TRBJ1-5, with D unresolved. V lost 10 bases and J lost 3, with 19 bases in between. The CDR3 consists of 15 residues. Per germline, CDR1 MDHEN and CDR2 SYDVKM. CDR3 amino acids: CATTAAGSDNQPQHF. CDR3 DNA sequence: TGTGCCACTACAGCAGCGGGCTCGGACAATCAGCCCCAGCATTTT.

The J gene is TRBJ2-2, the V gene TRBV27; perhaps TRBD2 as D (7 bases). Germline CDR1 and CDR2: MNHEY and SMNVEV (reference sequence). Trimming removed 6 bases from V and 5 bases from J, with 16 bases in between. The CDR3 has 15 amino acids. The CDR3 nucleotides are TGTGCCAGCAGCTGGGGGGGGCGGCGAACCGGGGAGCTGTTTTTT. Protein sequence: CASSWGGRRTGELFF.

The chain couples TRBV28 to TRBJ1-1; D is undetermined. CDR1 and CDR2 (germline): MDHEN, SYDVKM. This CDR3 spans 14 amino acids. Trimming cost V 4 bases and J 1 base, with 10 bases left between them. CDR3 nucleotide sequence: TGTGCCAGCAGTTCGACCTCAGGGAACACTGAAGCTTTCTTT. Residues: CASSSTSGNTEAFF.

The J gene is TRBJ2-7, the V gene TRBV7-2, with 12 bases that match TRBD1. This CDR3 spans 15 amino acids. The germline V gene has CDR1 SGHTA and CDR2 FQGNSA. V dropped 5 bases and J dropped 4; count of bases not matched to a gene: 6. The CDR3 sequence: CASSAGTGGFYEQYF. DNA of the CDR3: TGTGCCAGCAGCGCCGGGACAGGGGGCTTTTACGAGCAGTACTTC. The full variable domain, with the rest looked up from reference TRBV7-2 and TRBJ2-7, is GAGVSQSPSNKVTEKGKDVELRCDPISGHTALYWYRQSLGQGLEFLIYFQGNSAPDKSGLPSDRFSAERTGGSVSTLTIQRTQQEDSAVYLCASSAGTGGFYEQYFGPGTRLTVT.

The genes are TRBV5-1 and TRBJ2-2; 7 bases line up with TRBD2. V was pared by 4 bases and J by 0 bases, with 12 bases of the junction left unmatched. This CDR3 contains 18 residues. CDR1 and CDR2 (germline): SGHRS, YFSETQ. For the CDR3, the DNA is TGCGCCAGCAGCGGGGCTTCTGGCGGGAGAGCGAACACCGGGGAGCTGTTTTTT. This gives the protein CASSGASGGRANTGELFF.

The chain employs TRBV7-9 and TRBJ1-2; 7 positions match TRBD1. Germline V lookup: CDR1 SEHNR, CDR2 FQNEAQ (reference sequence). V trimming: 5 bases; J trimming: 6 bases; junction bases outside the gene matches: 6. The CDR3 sequence is 13 residues long. CDR3 coding DNA: TGTGCCAGCAGCGAGGGGGCGGTGGATGGCTACACCTTC. Amino acid sequence: CASSEGAVDGYTF. Drawing the rest from reference TRBV7-9 and TRBJ1-2, the complete variable domain is DTGVSQNPRHKITKRGQNVTFRCDPISEHNRLYWYRQTLGQGPEFLTYFQNEAQLEKSRLLSDRFSAERPKGSFSTLEIQRTEQGDSAMYLCASSEGAVDGYTFGSGTRLTVV.

The chain has TRBV6-5 and TRBJ1-5, with TRBD1 identical over 7 bases. Trimming at V came to 6 bases and at J to 5 bases, leaving 7 bases not matched to a gene. This CDR3 is 14 amino acids long. Germline values: CDR1 MNHEY, CDR2 SVGAGI. CDR3 sequence reads: CASSHSTGDQPQHF. DNA for the CDR3: TGTGCCAGCAGCCATTCCACAGGGGATCAGCCCCAGCATTTT.

CDR3 in amino acids: CAISEGYRHTEAFF. In nucleotides, the CDR3 is TGTGCCATCAGTGAGGGGTACAGGCACACTGAAGCTTTCTTT. The V gene is TRBV10-3, the J gene TRBJ1-1; the D gene is possibly TRBD1 (5 bases). This CDR3 contains 14 residues. Germline V gene data show CDR1 as ENHRY and CDR2 as SYGVKD. V lost 2 bases to trimming and J lost 3 bases, with 10 bases between them.

This chain joins TRBV5-1 and TRBJ1-1, with no clear D. This CDR3 contains 15 residues. Germline V gene data show CDR1 as SGHRS and CDR2 as YFSETQ. V was pared by 0 bases and J by 8 bases, with 17 bases between. DNA of the CDR3: TGCGCCAGCAGCTTGGCCGAAGGAGGGTTTCCAGAAGCTTTCTTT. It specifies CASSLAEGGFPEAFF. Looking up the rest from reference TRBV5-1 and TRBJ1-1 gives the full variable domain: KAGVTQTPRYLIKTRGQQVTLSCSPISGHRSVSWYQQTPGQGLQFLFEYFSETQRNKGNFPGRFSGRQFSNSRSEMNVSTLELGDSALYLCASSLAEGGFPEAFFGQGTRLTVV.

The CDR3 region has the DNA TGTGCCAGCAGTGACACTGGGCACGGTCAGCCCCAGCATTTT. Residues: CASSDTGHGQPQHF. This chain connects TRBV6-1 to TRBJ1-5; D ambiguous. The CDR3 extends over 14 amino acids. Germline CDR1 and CDR2: MNHNS and SASEGT. The V gene lost 3 bases and the J gene lost 6 bases, with 12 bases spanning the gap.

The V call is TRBV7-3, the J call TRBJ1-5; D gene uncertain. The CDR3 contains 12 residues. CDR1 and CDR2 from the germline V gene are SGHTA and FQGTGA. The germline V and J ends were trimmed by 3 bases and 7 bases, with 7 bases remaining between them. Here the CDR3 DNA reads TGTGCCAGCAGCTTGGGGAGGCAGCCCCAGCATTTT. It codes for CASSLGRQPQHF.

The rearrangement links TRBV6-5 to TRBJ1-2; 7 bases are a match to TRBD1. Germline CDR1 reads MNHEY; CDR2 reads SVGAGI. The CDR3 is made up of 13 amino acids. With 7 bases clipped from V and 9 bases from J, the junction kept 11 bases outside the gene matches. DNA for the CDR3: TGTGCCAGCAACCAACAGGGGACAGTAAGCTACACCTTC. This gives the protein CASNQQGTVSYTF.